This T cell receptor (beta chain) was captured in a study of immune characterization of retroperitoneal liposarcoma. TCRdb re-called the PCR reads with MiXCR, one entry per CDR3 protein. The sample contains about 1,300 distinct CDR3 sequences, 40% to 55% of which appear only once. Germline V gene sequence: CDR1 SGHTA, CDR2 FQGNSA. The CDR3 contains 15 residues. The chain joins TRBV7-2 to TRBJ2-5; tentative D call: TRBD2 (6 bases). The J call is uncertain, as TRBJ2-7 better fits the DNA end. The sequencing input was tumor tissue. The receptor comes from a male donor with retroperitoneal liposarcoma. CDR3: CASSLEMGGNYEQYF. CDR3 bases: TGTGCCAGCAGCTTAGAGATGGGGGGAAACTACGAGCAGTACTTC.